This T cell receptor beta chain is drawn from a study of cytomegalovirus exposure and HLA in healthy donors. Study background: Genotyping showed 81% of 398 donors falling in the Caucasian-associated ancestry cluster.

Both 60 Vbeta primers and 13 Jbeta primers went into the PCR. The assay was immunoSEQ multiplex PCR, and TCRdb's table has in-frame clones only and misses some. The data hold about 160,000 clones, with roughly 79% observed a single time. This clone has more than one count but fewer than ten. Its antigen is unknown. The germline V gene has CDR1 SEHNR and CDR2 FQNEAQ (reference sequence). V lost 1 base, J lost 4 bases, and 1 base stayed unmatched. This CDR3 contains 14 residues. Study outcomes and limitations: Later on, an analysis tied around 17,000 TCR beta sequences to HLA alleles at 0.05 false discovery rate. As immune exposure information, only CMV serostatus was available.

The chain is built from TRBV7-9 and TRBJ2-5, with 9 bases aligning to TRBD1. The clonotype was recovered from a man aged 35-49 years in good health and CMV-seronegative. Sequencing was done on a sample of PBMCs. CDR3 sequence: CASSLGGQGETQYF. DNA for the CDR3: TGTGCCAGCAGCTTAGGGGGACAGGGAGAGACCCAGTACTTC.